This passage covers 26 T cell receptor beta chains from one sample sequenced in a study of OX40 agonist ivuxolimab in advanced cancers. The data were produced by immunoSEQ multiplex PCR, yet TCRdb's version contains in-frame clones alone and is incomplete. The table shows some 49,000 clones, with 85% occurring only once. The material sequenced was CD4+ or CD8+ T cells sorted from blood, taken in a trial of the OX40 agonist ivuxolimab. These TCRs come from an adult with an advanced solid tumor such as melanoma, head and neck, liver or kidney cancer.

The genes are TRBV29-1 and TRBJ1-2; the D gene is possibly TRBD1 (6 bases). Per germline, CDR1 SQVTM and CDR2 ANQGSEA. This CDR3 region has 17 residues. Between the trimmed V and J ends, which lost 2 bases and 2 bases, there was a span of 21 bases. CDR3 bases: TGCAGCGTTGAATGGGGGGGCGCGGGGGCGCTAAACTATGGCTACACCTTC. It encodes CSVEWGGAGALNYGYTF.

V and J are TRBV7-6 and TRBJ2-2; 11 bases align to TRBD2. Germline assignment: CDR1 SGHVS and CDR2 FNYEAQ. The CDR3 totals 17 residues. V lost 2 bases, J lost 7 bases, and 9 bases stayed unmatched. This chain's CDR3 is CASSLTSGGQVNGELFF. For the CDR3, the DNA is TGTGCCAGCAGCTTAACTAGCGGGGGCCAGGTCAACGGGGAGCTGTTTTTT.

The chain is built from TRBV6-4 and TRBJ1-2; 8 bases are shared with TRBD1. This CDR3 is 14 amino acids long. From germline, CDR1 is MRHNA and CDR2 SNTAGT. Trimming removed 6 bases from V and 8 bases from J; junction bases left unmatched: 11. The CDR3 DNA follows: TGTGCCAGCAGCCAGACAGGGGAGGGACGAGGCTACACCTTC. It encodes CASSQTGEGRGYTF.

CDR3 nucleotides: TGTGCCAGCAGTTTAGGAGAAGGGACAGTTTACACCGGGGAGCTGTTTTTT. Translation: CASSLGEGTVYTGELFF. V usage is TRBV28 and J usage is TRBJ2-2; 7 bases align to TRBD1. Germline loops: CDR1 MDHEN, CDR2 SYDVKM. Losses at the gene ends were 2 bases for V and 3 bases for J; bases not matched to a gene: 9. The CDR3 totals 17 residues.

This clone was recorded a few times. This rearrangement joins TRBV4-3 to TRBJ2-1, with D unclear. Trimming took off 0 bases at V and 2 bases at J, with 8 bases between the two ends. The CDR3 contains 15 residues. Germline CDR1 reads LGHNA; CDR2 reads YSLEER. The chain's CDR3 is CASSQDMNAYNEQFF. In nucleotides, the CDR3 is TGCGCCAGCAGCCAAGATATGAATGCCTACAATGAGCAGTTCTTC.

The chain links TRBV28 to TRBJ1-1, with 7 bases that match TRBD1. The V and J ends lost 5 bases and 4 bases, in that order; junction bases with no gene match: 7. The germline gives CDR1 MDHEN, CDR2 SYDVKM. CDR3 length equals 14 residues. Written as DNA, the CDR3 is TGTGCCAGCAGTACGTACAGGGGAGCCACTGAAGCTTTCTTT. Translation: CASSTYRGATEAFF.

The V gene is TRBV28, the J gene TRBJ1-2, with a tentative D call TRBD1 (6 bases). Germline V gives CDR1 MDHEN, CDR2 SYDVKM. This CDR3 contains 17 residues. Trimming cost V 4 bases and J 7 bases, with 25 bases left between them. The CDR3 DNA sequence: TGTGCCAGCAGTTCCCCGCCGGGACAAGGGTCTTGGGGTGGCTACACCTTC. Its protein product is CASSSPPGQGSWGGYTF.

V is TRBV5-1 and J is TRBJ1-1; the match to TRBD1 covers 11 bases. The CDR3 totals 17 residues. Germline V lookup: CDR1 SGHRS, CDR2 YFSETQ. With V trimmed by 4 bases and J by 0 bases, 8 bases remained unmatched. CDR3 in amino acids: CASSGTRDRGMNTEAFF. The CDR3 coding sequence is TGCGCCAGCAGCGGAACCCGGGACAGGGGGATGAACACTGAAGCTTTCTTT.

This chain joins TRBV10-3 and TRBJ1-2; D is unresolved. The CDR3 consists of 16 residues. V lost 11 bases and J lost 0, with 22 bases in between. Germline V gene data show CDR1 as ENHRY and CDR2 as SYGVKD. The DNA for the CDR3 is TGTGCCTCCCTGGGGTTTCGACATCAAACTAACTATGGCTACACCTTC. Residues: CASLGFRHQTNYGYTF.

CDR3 sequence reads: CASSTDPAPYEQYV. The CDR3 DNA sequence: TGTGCCAGCAGCACGGACCCGGCACCCTACGAGCAGTACGTC. This rearrangement joins TRBV5-6 to TRBJ2-7; D is ambiguous. The CDR3 runs 14 residues. V shed 4 bases and J shed 2 bases, with 13 bases lying between them. Germline values: CDR1 SGHDT, CDR2 YYEEEE.

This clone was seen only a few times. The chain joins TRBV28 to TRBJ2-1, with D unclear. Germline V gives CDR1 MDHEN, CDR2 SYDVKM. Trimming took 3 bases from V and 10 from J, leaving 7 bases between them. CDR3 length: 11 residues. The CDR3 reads CASSFFGEQFF. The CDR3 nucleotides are TGTGCCAGCAGTTTTTTCGGCGAGCAGTTCTTC.

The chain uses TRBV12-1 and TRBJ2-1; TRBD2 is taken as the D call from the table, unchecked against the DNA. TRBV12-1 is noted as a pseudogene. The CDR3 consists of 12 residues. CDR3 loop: CASKGTGSYQFF. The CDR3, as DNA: TGTGCCAGCAAAGGTACGGGATCTTACCAGTTCTTC.

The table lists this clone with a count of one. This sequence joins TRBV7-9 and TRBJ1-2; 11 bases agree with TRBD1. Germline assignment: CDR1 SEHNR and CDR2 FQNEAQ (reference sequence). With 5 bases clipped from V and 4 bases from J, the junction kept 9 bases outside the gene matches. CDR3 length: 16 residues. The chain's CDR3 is CASSQGDRGEIYGYTF. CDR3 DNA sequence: TGTGCCAGCAGCCAAGGGGACAGGGGGGAAATCTATGGCTACACCTTC.

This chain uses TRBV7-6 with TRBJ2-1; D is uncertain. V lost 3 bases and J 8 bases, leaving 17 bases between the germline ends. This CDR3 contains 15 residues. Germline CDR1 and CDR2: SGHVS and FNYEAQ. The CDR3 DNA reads TGTGCCAGCAGCTTTTTTAAGGGCCAAAGGGATGAGCAGTTCTTC. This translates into CASSFFKGQRDEQFF.

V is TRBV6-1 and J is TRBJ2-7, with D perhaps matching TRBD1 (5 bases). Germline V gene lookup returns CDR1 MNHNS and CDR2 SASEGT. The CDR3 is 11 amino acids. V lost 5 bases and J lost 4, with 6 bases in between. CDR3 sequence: CASSYRYEQYF. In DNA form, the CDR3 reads TGTGCCAGCAGTTACAGGTACGAGCAGTACTTC.

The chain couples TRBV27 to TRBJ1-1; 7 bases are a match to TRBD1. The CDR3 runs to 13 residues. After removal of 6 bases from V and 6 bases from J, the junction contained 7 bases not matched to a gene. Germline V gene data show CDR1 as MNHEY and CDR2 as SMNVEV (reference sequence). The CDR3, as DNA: TGTGCCAGCAGCTGGGAGGGGGCCGCTGAAGCTTTCTTT. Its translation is CASSWEGAAEAFF.

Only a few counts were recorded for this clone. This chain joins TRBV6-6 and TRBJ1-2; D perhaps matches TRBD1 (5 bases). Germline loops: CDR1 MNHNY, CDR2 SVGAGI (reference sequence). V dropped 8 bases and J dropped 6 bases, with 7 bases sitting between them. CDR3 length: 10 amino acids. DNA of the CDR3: TGTGCCAGCCGGGGGAATGGCTACACCTTC. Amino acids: CASRGNGYTF.

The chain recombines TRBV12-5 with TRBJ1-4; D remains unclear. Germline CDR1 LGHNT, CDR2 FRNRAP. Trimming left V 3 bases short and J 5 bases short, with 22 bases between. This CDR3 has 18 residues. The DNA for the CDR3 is TGTGCTAGTGGTTTCCACAGCGGTTCCCCTTTCTTCAATGAAAAACTGTTTTTT. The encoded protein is CASGFHSGSPFFNEKLFF. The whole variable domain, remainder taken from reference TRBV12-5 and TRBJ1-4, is DARVTQTPRHKVTEMGQEVTMRCQPILGHNTVFWYRQTMMQGLELLAYFRNRAPLDDSGMPKDRFSAEMPDATLATLKIQPSEPRDSAVYFCASGFHSGSPFFNEKLFFGSGTQLSVL.

CDR3 loop: CASSQPWTSGYETQYF. The CDR3 nucleotides read TGTGCCAGCAGCCAACCCTGGACTAGCGGGTACGAGACCCAGTACTTC. V gene TRBV4-2 combines with J gene TRBJ2-5; TRBD2 matches at 11 bases. Germline CDR1 is LGHNA and CDR2 is YNFKEQ. V shed 2 bases, J shed 5 bases, and the junction held 7 bases outside the gene matches. The CDR3 is made up of 16 amino acids.

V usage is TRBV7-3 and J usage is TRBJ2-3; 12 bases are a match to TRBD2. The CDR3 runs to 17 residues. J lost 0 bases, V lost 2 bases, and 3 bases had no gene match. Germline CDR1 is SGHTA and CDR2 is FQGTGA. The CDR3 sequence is CASSLWGTSGSTDTQYF. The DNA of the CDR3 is TGTGCCAGCAGCTTATGGGGGACTAGCGGGAGCACAGATACGCAGTATTTT.

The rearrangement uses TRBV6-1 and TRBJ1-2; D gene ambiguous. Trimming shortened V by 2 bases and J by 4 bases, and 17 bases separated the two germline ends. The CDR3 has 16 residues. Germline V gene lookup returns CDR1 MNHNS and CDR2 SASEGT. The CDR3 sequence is CASSEKRDDAFYGYTF. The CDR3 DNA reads TGTGCCAGCAGTGAAAAACGCGATGACGCTTTCTATGGCTACACCTTC.

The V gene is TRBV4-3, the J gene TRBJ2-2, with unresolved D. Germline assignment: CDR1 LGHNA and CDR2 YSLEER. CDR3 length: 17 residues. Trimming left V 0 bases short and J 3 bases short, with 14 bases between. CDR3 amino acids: CASSQDKQNRYTGELFF. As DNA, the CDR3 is TGCGCCAGCAGCCAAGATAAGCAAAACAGATACACCGGGGAGCTGTTTTTT.

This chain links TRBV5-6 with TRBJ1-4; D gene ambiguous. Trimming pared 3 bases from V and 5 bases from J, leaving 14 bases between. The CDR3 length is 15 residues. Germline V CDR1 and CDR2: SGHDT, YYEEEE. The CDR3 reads CASSSPETPNEKLFF. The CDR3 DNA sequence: TGTGCCAGCAGCTCGCCTGAAACCCCAAATGAAAAACTGTTTTTT.

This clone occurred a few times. DNA for the CDR3: TGTGCCAGCAGCTCCTGGACTAGCGGCAACACCGGGGAGCTGTTTTTT. Its protein product is CASSSWTSGNTGELFF. The chain has TRBV5-4 and TRBJ2-2; 10 bases map to TRBD2. V was clipped by 3 bases and J by 2 bases; unmatched bases: 4. CDR1 SGHNT and CDR2 YYREEE come from the germline V gene (reference sequence). The CDR3 length is 16 residues.

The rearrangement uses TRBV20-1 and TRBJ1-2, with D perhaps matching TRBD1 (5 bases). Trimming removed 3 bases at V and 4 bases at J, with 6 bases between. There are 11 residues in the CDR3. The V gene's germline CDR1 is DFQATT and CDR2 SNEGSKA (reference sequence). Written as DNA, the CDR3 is TGCAGTGCTAGGACAGTCTATGGCTACACCTTC. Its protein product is CSARTVYGYTF.

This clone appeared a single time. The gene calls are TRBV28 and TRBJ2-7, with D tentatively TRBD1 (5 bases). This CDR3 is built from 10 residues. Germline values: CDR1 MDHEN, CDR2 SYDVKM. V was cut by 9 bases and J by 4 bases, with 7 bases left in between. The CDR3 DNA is TGTGCCAGTCAGGGTTACGAGCAGTACTTC. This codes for CASQGYEQYF. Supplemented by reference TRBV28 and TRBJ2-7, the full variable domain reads DVKVTQSSRYLVKRTGEKVFLECVQDMDHENMFWYRQDPGLGLRLIYFSYDVKMKEKGDIPEGYSVSREKKERFSLILESASTNQTSMYLCASQGYEQYFGPGTRLTVT.